The 32 T cell receptor beta chains below all came from one sample that was sequenced in a study of shared clonotypes between healthy human individuals. The method was immunoSEQ multiplex PCR; TCRdb's version includes in-frame clones alone and lacks a portion of them. The profile shows about 490,000 clones, approximately 78% of them singletons. Sample: PBMCs. The receptors originated from a woman aged 40 to 50 in good health. Some clones in this sample may be carry-over from other donors' samples.

The gene calls are TRBV28 and TRBJ2-6; the D is unclear. CDR3 length: 14 residues. Germline V CDR1 and CDR2: MDHEN, SYDVKM. The V gene lost 8 bases and the J gene lost 3 bases, with 11 bases spanning the gap. CDR3 sequence reads: CASGSVYGANVLTF. CDR3 nucleotides: TGTGCCAGCGGATCGGTGTATGGGGCCAACGTCCTGACTTTC.

As regards this clone: The same CDR3 arises from other DNA sequences in this sample as well. The chain links TRBV5-1 to TRBJ2-5; D is ambiguous. Germline V lookup: CDR1 SGHRS, CDR2 YFSETQ. The CDR3 consists of 13 residues. V was cut by 0 bases and J by 5 bases, with 8 bases left in between. CDR3 in amino acids: CASSLEAAETQYF. The DNA for the CDR3 is TGCGCCAGCAGCTTGGAAGCTGCGGAGACCCAGTACTTC. The full variable domain, with the rest looked up from reference TRBV5-1 and TRBJ2-5, is KAGVTQTPRYLIKTRGQQVTLSCSPISGHRSVSWYQQTPGQGLQFLFEYFSETQRNKGNFPGRFSGRQFSNSRSEMNVSTLELGDSALYLCASSLEAAETQYFGPGTRLLVL.

This clone was counted a single time. The CDR3 DNA follows: TGTGCCAGTAGTAGGGGGACAGTAATCTACGAGCAGTACTTC. This translates into CASSRGTVIYEQYF. The chain recombines TRBV19 with TRBJ2-7, with TRBD1 matching over 7 bases. V trimming: 4 bases; J trimming: 3 bases; junction bases outside the gene matches: 6. This CDR3 is 14 amino acids long. CDR1 LNHDA and CDR2 SQIVND come from the germline V gene (reference sequence).

The rearrangement links TRBV2 to TRBJ2-7, with TRBD2 as a possible D gene (6 bases). The CDR3 is 17 amino acids. Trimming took off 4 bases at V and 2 bases at J, with 21 bases between the two ends. The germline CDR1 and CDR2 sequences are SNHLY and FYNNEI. CDR3 in DNA: TGTGCCAGCAGTGGGGGGGATCAGGCTAGCTCACCCTACGAGCAGTACTTC. As protein: CASSGGDQASSPYEQYF.

This clone was seen many times. Different DNA sequences within this sample yield the same CDR3. The chain couples TRBV30 to TRBJ2-5; D not resolved. Germline CDR1 is GTSNPN and CDR2 is SVGIG (reference sequence). Trimming shortened V by 3 bases and J by 2 bases, and 10 bases separated the two germline ends. This CDR3 has 13 residues. This CDR3 is CAWRTPGQETQYF. CDR3 bases: TGTGCCTGGAGGACCCCTGGTCAAGAGACCCAGTACTTC.

The V call is TRBV5-1, the J call TRBJ1-2; D not certain. The CDR3 runs 14 residues. Germline loops: CDR1 SGHRS, CDR2 YFSETQ. V lost 0 bases and J lost 4, with 10 bases in between. The CDR3 region has the DNA TGCGCCAGCAGCTTGGAAACGCCTAGCTATGGCTACACCTTC. Translating gives CASSLETPSYGYTF.

This clone was counted many times. The genes are TRBV10-1 and TRBJ1-2; unclear D gene. The CDR3 is 15 residues long. V gave up 6 bases and J gave up 4 bases, with 18 bases separating them. Germline values: CDR1 WNHNN, CDR2 SYGVQD (reference sequence). For the CDR3, the DNA is TGCGCCAGCAGCCCCGGGCCAGCAACCCGCTATGGCTACACCTTC. It specifies CASSPGPATRYGYTF.

The V and J genes are TRBV11-2 and TRBJ2-7; D is perhaps TRBD1 (6 bases). V lost 6 bases, J lost 0 bases, and 9 bases lay in between. Germline-derived CDR1 and CDR2 are SGHAT and FQNNGV. This CDR3 spans 13 amino acids. The CDR3 nucleotides read TGTGCCAGCAGGAAGACAGGCTCCTACGAGCAGTACTTC. Its protein product is CASRKTGSYEQYF.

V and J are TRBV5-4 and TRBJ2-7; TRBD1 aligns across 7 bases. The V gene's germline CDR1 is SGHNT and CDR2 YYREEE (reference sequence). The junction had 5 bases not matched to a gene; V was cut back by 0 bases and J by 2 bases. The length of the CDR3 is 15 residues. The CDR3, as DNA: TGTGCCAGCAGCTTGGGGCAGGGGGATACCTACGAGCAGTACTTC. Protein sequence: CASSLGQGDTYEQYF.

This chain uses TRBV9 with TRBJ2-3; perhaps D is TRBD1 or TRBD2 (5 bases each). Trimming pared 1 base from V and 3 bases from J, leaving 12 bases between. The CDR3 is 15 amino acids. Germline CDR1 reads SGDLS; CDR2 reads YYNGEE. CDR3 bases: TGTGCCAGCAGCGTAAGGGCAGGGAGTACAGATACGCAGTATTTT. This encodes CASSVRAGSTDTQYF.

This clone has ten or more counts. The V and J genes are TRBV7-8 and TRBJ1-2; TRBD1 might be the D (6 bases). The CDR3 sequence is 15 residues long. Per germline, CDR1 SGHVS and CDR2 FQNEAQ. The ends were cut back, 0 bases at V and 3 bases at J, with 11 bases in the middle. The CDR3 sequence: CASSLAGGRDYGYTF. CDR3 nucleotides: TGTGCCAGCAGCTTAGCGGGGGGGCGCGACTATGGCTACACCTTC.

The chain links TRBV25-1 to TRBJ1-4; TRBD1 might be the D (6 bases). CDR3 length: 15 residues. V lost 4 bases and J lost 4, with 13 bases in between. CDR1 and CDR2 from the germline V gene are MGHDK and SYGVNS. The CDR3 bases are TGTGCCAGCAGTGCCATACAGGGAGATAATGAAAAACTGTTTTTT. Amino acids: CASSAIQGDNEKLFF.

The chain joins TRBV7-3 to TRBJ2-1, with D perhaps matching TRBD2 (6 bases). The germline V gene encodes CDR1 SGHTA and CDR2 FQGTGA. Trimming shortened V by 5 bases and J by 1 base, and 18 bases separated the two germline ends. The CDR3 is 17 residues long. The DNA of the CDR3 is TGTGCCAGCAGCCAAAACGGTCCCGCGGGATCCTACAATGAGCAGTTCTTC. Amino acids: CASSQNGPAGSYNEQFF.

The J gene is TRBJ2-5, the V gene TRBV15, with a weak D call TRBD2 (6 bases). Deletions cut 9 bases from V and 1 base from J, with 12 bases between. Germline V CDR1 and CDR2: LNHNV, YYDKDF (reference sequence). CDR3 length equals 13 residues. Here the CDR3 DNA reads TGTGCCACTAGGCGGGGCCTCCAAGAGACCCAGTACTTC. Its protein is CATRRGLQETQYF.

This rearrangement joins TRBV7-3 to TRBJ2-2, with TRBD2 matching over 11 bases. The CDR3 extends over 17 amino acids. Germline loops: CDR1 SGHTA, CDR2 FQGTGA. V lost 5 bases to trimming and J lost 1 base; unmatched junction nucleotides: 6. CDR3 region: CASSRSGTSGNTGELFF. The CDR3 DNA sequence: TGTGCCAGCAGCAGATCCGGGACTAGCGGGAACACCGGGGAGCTGTTTTTT.

This sequence joins TRBV7-8 and TRBJ1-1; 7 nucleotides line up with TRBD1. In germline, CDR1 is SGHVS, CDR2 FQNEAQ. The CDR3 extends over 15 amino acids. Trimming removed 4 bases from V and 1 base from J; junction bases left unmatched: 6. In DNA, the CDR3 is TGTGCCAGCAGCTGGGTAAGGACAGGGAACACTGAAGCTTTCTTT. As protein: CASSWVRTGNTEAFF.

The rearrangement links TRBV4-1 to TRBJ2-1; TRBD1 agrees at 8 bases. This CDR3 has 15 amino acids. Per germline, CDR1 MGHRA and CDR2 YSYEKL. Germline trimming cut 3 bases from V and 8 bases from J; bases unmatched to any gene: 9. Written as DNA, the CDR3 is TGCGCCAGCAGCCAGGGAAGACAGGGGACGCATGAGCAGTTCTTC. It specifies CASSQGRQGTHEQFF.

The chain uses TRBV19 and TRBJ2-2, with no clear D. The CDR3 runs to 14 residues. Germline V gene lookup returns CDR1 LNHDA and CDR2 SQIVND (reference sequence). V gave up 9 bases and J gave up 6 bases, with 17 bases separating them. CDR3 residues: CASLDGAAAGELFF. DNA of the CDR3: TGTGCCAGCCTGGACGGAGCCGCCGCCGGGGAGCTGTTTTTT.

The chain couples TRBV5-4 to TRBJ2-5, with 9 bases lining up with TRBD1. CDR1 and CDR2 (germline): SGHNT, YYREEE (reference sequence). The CDR3 is made up of 16 amino acids. Losses at the gene ends were 4 bases for V and 5 bases for J; bases not matched to a gene: 12. In DNA, the CDR3 is TGTGCCAGCAGCACGGGAGGACAGGGGAATGGGGAGACCCAGTACTTC. The encoded protein is CASSTGGQGNGETQYF. The complete variable domain, with remaining parts taken from reference TRBV5-4 and TRBJ2-5, reads ETGVTQSPTHLIKTRGQQVTLRCSSQSGHNTVSWYQQALGQGPQFIFQYYREEENGRGNFPPRFSGLQFPNYSSELNVNALELDDSALYLCASSTGGQGNGETQYFGPGTRLLVL.

This chain links TRBV9 with TRBJ2-1; maybe TRBD2 (5 bases). V was trimmed by 3 bases and J by 9 bases, leaving 19 bases between them. The germline V gene encodes CDR1 SGDLS and CDR2 YYNGEE. The length of the CDR3 is 15 residues. In DNA, the CDR3 is TGTGCCAGCAGCGCCCAGGAGGCCCCCGGCGGTGAGCAGTTCTTC. This gives the protein CASSAQEAPGGEQFF.

The rearrangement joins TRBV7-3 to TRBJ1-1; TRBD1 is a possible D gene (5 bases). Germline assignment: CDR1 SGHTA and CDR2 FQGTGA. Trimming took off 3 bases at V and 0 bases at J, with 11 bases between the two ends. CDR3 length: 15 amino acids. CDR3 loop: CASSLGPGLNTEAFF. CDR3 coding DNA: TGTGCCAGCAGCTTGGGGCCGGGGCTGAACACTGAAGCTTTCTTT.

The rearrangement links TRBV14 to TRBJ2-4; D may be TRBD1 (6 bases). V was cut by 1 base and J by 0 bases, with 10 bases left in between. The CDR3 sequence is 16 residues long. Germline V lookup: CDR1 SGHDN, CDR2 FVKESK. Written as DNA, the CDR3 is TGTGCCAGCAGCCAAGCACAGGGAGTAGCCAAAAACATTCAGTACTTC. Translated, it gives CASSQAQGVAKNIQYF.

This sequence joins TRBV10-3 and TRBJ2-7, with 8 bases aligning to TRBD2. Germline V CDR1 and CDR2: ENHRY, SYGVKD. V lost 2 bases, J lost 3 bases, and 6 bases stayed unmatched. The CDR3 has 15 amino acids. CDR3: CAISEGGSGVYEQYF. CDR3 DNA: TGTGCCATCAGTGAGGGGGGTAGCGGGGTCTACGAGCAGTACTTC.

This chain links TRBV25-1 with TRBJ2-2; maybe TRBD1 (6 bases). The V end lost 5 bases, the J end lost 4 bases, and 11 bases lay between the germline ends. Germline V lookup: CDR1 MGHDK, CDR2 SYGVNS. This CDR3 is 14 amino acids long. CDR3 residues: CASSLQGSTGELFF. The CDR3 nucleotides are TGTGCCAGCAGTCTGCAGGGGAGCACCGGGGAGCTGTTTTTT.

V and J are TRBV30 and TRBJ2-1; the D is unclear. Looked up from germline, CDR1 is GTSNPN and CDR2 is SVGIG (reference sequence). Trimming took off 3 bases at V and 8 bases at J, with 8 bases between the two ends. The CDR3 covers 11 residues. CDR3 sequence: CAWRGLDEQFF. The CDR3 DNA follows: TGTGCCTGGAGAGGTCTGGATGAGCAGTTCTTC.

The J gene is TRBJ2-1, the V gene TRBV28; 13 bases are shared with TRBD2. The CDR3 is made up of 18 amino acids. Looked up from germline, CDR1 is MDHEN and CDR2 is SYDVKM. V lost 7 bases to trimming and J lost 5 bases; unmatched junction nucleotides: 14. The CDR3: CASINTGGLAGNDNEQFF. The CDR3 DNA reads TGTGCCAGCATCAACACTGGGGGACTAGCGGGGAACGACAATGAGCAGTTCTTC.

This chain uses TRBV5-1 with TRBJ1-1; D might be TRBD1 (5 bases). The CDR3 consists of 12 residues. Germline CDR1 reads SGHRS; CDR2 reads YFSETQ. Trimming cost V 4 bases and J 8 bases, with 12 bases left between them. The CDR3 protein is CASSRTGGEAFF. The CDR3, as DNA: TGCGCCAGCAGCCGAACAGGAGGCGAAGCTTTCTTT.

Only one count was recorded for this clone. This chain uses TRBV5-1 with TRBJ2-1; D is uncertain. Trimming removed 0 bases at V and 6 bases at J, with 10 bases between. The CDR3 contains 14 residues. Germline lookup yields CDR1 SGHRS and CDR2 YFSETQ. CDR3: CASSLGVGGNEQFF. The CDR3 nucleotides read TGCGCCAGCAGCTTGGGGGTGGGCGGCAATGAGCAGTTCTTC.

The V gene is TRBV19, the J gene TRBJ2-1; D not resolved. This CDR3 comprises 15 residues. Germline V gene data show CDR1 as LNHDA and CDR2 as SQIVND (reference sequence). V gave up 3 bases and J gave up 5 bases, with 14 bases separating them. CDR3 residues: CASSIGPLGNNEQFF. CDR3 nucleotide sequence: TGTGCCAGTAGTATCGGCCCTCTGGGAAACAATGAGCAGTTCTTC.

The chain recombines TRBV7-9 with TRBJ2-2; 11 bases are a match to TRBD1. Per germline, CDR1 SEHNR and CDR2 FQNEAQ (reference sequence). Losses at the gene ends were 4 bases for V and 6 bases for J; bases not matched to a gene: 13. This CDR3 has 18 residues. DNA of the CDR3: TGTGCCAGCAGCTCTAGCGGGACAGGGGGATCGATAGCCGGGGAGCTGTTTTTT. As protein: CASSSSGTGGSIAGELFF. The whole variable domain, filled in from reference TRBV7-9 and TRBJ2-2, reads DTGVSQNPRHKITKRGQNVTFRCDPISEHNRLYWYRQTLGQGPEFLTYFQNEAQLEKSRLLSDRFSAERPKGSFSTLEIQRTEQGDSAMYLCASSSSGTGGSIAGELFFGEGSRLTVL.

The gene calls are TRBV7-2 and TRBJ1-3; no firm D call. The length of the CDR3 is 16 residues. The germline V and J ends were trimmed by 1 base and 0 bases, with 10 bases remaining between them. CDR1 SGHTA and CDR2 FQGNSA come from the germline V gene. CDR3 bases: TGTGCCAGCAGCTTAGGCCCACAGAGCTCTGGAAACACCATATATTTT. Translated, it gives CASSLGPQSSGNTIYF. Supplemented by reference TRBV7-2 and TRBJ1-3, the full variable domain reads GAGVSQSPSNKVTEKGKDVELRCDPISGHTALYWYRQSLGQGLEFLIYFQGNSAPDKSGLPSDRFSAERTGGSVSTLTIQRTQQEDSAVYLCASSLGPQSSGNTIYFGEGSWLTVV.

V usage is TRBV18 and J usage is TRBJ2-5, with a possible D match to TRBD2 (5 bases). V was cut by 8 bases and J by 0 bases, with 13 bases left in between. The CDR3 covers 14 residues. CDR1 and CDR2 (germline): KGHSH, LQKENI. CDR3 sequence (DNA): TGTGCCAGCCGCACCAGCGGCAACCAAGAGACCCAGTACTTC. Protein: CASRTSGNQETQYF.